This T cell receptor (beta chain) derives from a study of preoperative IRX-2 immunotherapy in early breast cancer. TCRdb's table, derived via immunoSEQ multiplex PCR, lists solely in-frame clones and lacks some. The sample carries 20,000 to 30,000 clones, about three quarters recorded once. The treatment was: preoperative locoregional IRX-2 cytokine immunotherapy. Samples came from a phase Ib trial of preoperative locoregional IRX-2 cytokine immunotherapy. V gave up 4 bases and J gave up 4 bases, with 15 bases separating them. This CDR3 is 15 amino acids long. Germline V lookup: CDR1 MNHGY, CDR2 SAAAGT.

The sequencing here drew on lymph node tissue, taken after IRX-2 immunotherapy. This sequence joins TRBV6-8 and TRBJ2-3; possibly TRBD2 for D (5 bases). The TCR was taken from a human donor with breast cancer. The CDR3 region is CASSSPSGMPDTQYF. The CDR3 DNA reads TGTGCCAGCAGTTCTCCAAGCGGTATGCCAGATACGCAGTATTTT.